A selection of T cell receptor beta chains follows, all from one sample in a study of blood T cell repertoires in COVID-19. The method was immunoSEQ multiplex PCR; TCRdb's version includes in-frame clones alone and lacks a portion of them. The sample records 200,000 or so clones, around 85% being singletons. Sequenced: peripheral blood. All receptors derive from a man aged 60 to 69 with acute or convalescent COVID-19. The CDR3 runs from the conserved cysteine through the conserved F or W. A D gene is named only where the DNA matches it firmly. The listing skips clone size in some rows; elsewhere it reads once, few, many or a size class.

TRBV5-1,TRBD2,NA,TRBJ2-2,TGCGCCAGCAGCTTGCCTGTCCTAGCGGGAGTAGTCGGGGAGCTGTTTTTT,CASSLPVLAGVVGELFF
TRBV19,NA,once,TRBJ2-7,TGTGCCAGTAGTAAAAAACCGGGAGCATCCTACGAGCAGTACTTC,CASSKKPGASYEQYF
TRBV28,NA,NA,TRBJ2-5,TGTGCCAGCAGTTTATTGGGGACTGCCGGGTCCCCAGAGACCCAGTACTTC,CASSLLGTAGSPETQYF
TRBV28,NA,NA,TRBJ1-5,TGTGCCAGCAGTTTTAATCAATGGGGGCAGCTCAATCAGCCCCAGCATTTT,CASSFNQWGQLNQPQHF
TRBV25-1,NA,few,TRBJ1-3,TGTGCCAGCGCCGAGGTCGGTTCCTCTGGAAACACCATATATTTT,CASAEVGSSGNTIYF
TRBV6-5,NA,NA,TRBJ1-4,TGTGCCAGCAGTTACGCGGGGCAGAATGAAAAACTGTTTTTT,CASSYAGQNEKLFF
TRBV3-1/TRBV3-2,TRBD1,NA,TRBJ1-6,TGTGCCAGCAGCCAACAGGGGGCGAATTCACCCCTCCACTTT,CASSQQGANSPLHF
TRBV6-5,NA,NA,TRBJ1-2,TGTGCCAGCCTTTCCTACTATGGCTACACCTTC,CASLSYYGYTF
TRBV4-3,NA,NA,TRBJ1-2,TGCGCCAGCAGCCAGACTTATGGCGACTACACCTTC,CASSQTYGDYTF
TRBV7-8,NA,NA,TRBJ2-1,TGTGCCAGCAGCTTTAGGCCGCGGAGCTCCTACAATGAGCAGTTCTTC,CASSFRPRSSYNEQFF
TRBV15,NA,NA,TRBJ2-3,TGTGCCACCAGCAGAGATTCCAGGGAATTGTATACGCAGTATTTT,CATSRDSRELYTQYF
TRBV24-1,TRBD1,NA,TRBJ2-1,TGTGCCACCAGTACAGGGGGAAACTACAATGAGCAGTTCTTC,CATSTGGNYNEQFF
TRBV6-6,NA,NA,TRBJ2-1,TGTGCCAGCAGTCCTGGCAGTGAGCAGTTCTTC,CASSPGSEQFF
TRBV27,NA,NA,TRBJ1-4,TGTGCCAGCACCCTTAATAGAGGGTCGATGAAACTGTTTTTT,CASTLNRGSMKLFF
TRBV19,NA,NA,TRBJ1-5,TGTGCCAGTAGTACTCGACAGAATCAGCCCCAGCATTTT,CASSTRQNQPQHF
TRBV4-1,TRBD1,NA,TRBJ2-7,TGCGCCAGCAGCCAGGGGACAGGGCGCTACGAGCAGTACTTC,CASSQGTGRYEQYF
TRBV19,TRBD2,NA,TRBJ2-1,TGTGCCAGTTCCCCGGCGGGAGGGCCAACCCCTGAGCAGTTCTTC,CASSPAGGPTPEQFF
TRBV7-2,TRBD2,NA,TRBJ2-5,TGTGCCAGCACTCGCCCGGGACTAGCGGGAGACGAGACCCAGTACTTC,CASTRPGLAGDETQYF
TRBV5-1,TRBD1,NA,TRBJ1-3,TGCGCCAGCAGCCTTATTACAGGGGCTGGAAACACCATATATTTT,CASSLITGAGNTIYF
TRBV27,TRBD1,NA,TRBJ2-2,TGTGCCAGCACCCCGAGGGGGCAGGTCACCGGGGAGCTGTTTTTT,CASTPRGQVTGELFF
TRBV4-2,TRBD2,NA,TRBJ2-5,TGTGCCAGCAGCCTGAGAAAGGGGAGGGAAGAGACCCAGTACTTC,CASSLRKGREETQYF
TRBV5-4,NA,NA,TRBJ1-5,TGTGCCAGCAGCCGAGGAGGGAGCAATCAGCCCCAGCATTTT,CASSRGGSNQPQHF
TRBV5-1,NA,NA,TRBJ2-1,TGCGCCAGCAGCTTTAAGGAGATTGCTTCCTACAATGAGCAGTTCTTC,CASSFKEIASYNEQFF
TRBV6-5,TRBD1,NA,TRBJ1-6,TGTGCCAGCAGTTACTCCCGGACAGGGGACTCACCCCTCCACTTT,CASSYSRTGDSPLHF
TRBV19,NA,NA,TRBJ2-1,TGTGCCAGTAGTATGCGGAATGAGCAGTTCTTC,CASSMRNEQFF
TRBV6-5,TRBD1,NA,TRBJ1-6,TGTGCCAGCACTCCCCGGACAGGGTGGGGATCACCCCTCCACTTT,CASTPRTGWGSPLHF
TRBV30,NA,once,TRBJ1-5,TGTGCCTGGAGTCCTTGGGGTGGGGGGCAGCCCCAGCATTTT,CAWSPWGGGQPQHF
TRBV5-4,NA,NA,TRBJ2-6,TGTGCCAGCAGCTTGGACACTGGGGCCAACGTCCTGACTTTC,CASSLDTGANVLTF
TRBV6-5,NA,few,TRBJ1-6,TGTGCCAGCAGTTTCCGGGGGGCGCTCTCCCCCCTCCACTTT,CASSFRGALSPLHF
TRBV7-8,NA,NA,TRBJ2-7,TGTGCCAGCAGCTTAGAAGCAGGAAACTACGAGCAGTACTTC,CASSLEAGNYEQYF
TRBV27,TRBD1,NA,TRBJ1-5,TGTGCCAGCAGTGAGGGGACAGGGCCCTCTGAGGCCCAGCATTTT,CASSEGTGPSEAQHF
TRBV28,NA,NA,TRBJ2-3,TGTGCCAGCAGTTTTGAGAATCCCGATGCAGATACGCAGTATTTT,CASSFENPDADTQYF
TRBV20-1,NA,NA,TRBJ1-2,TGCAGTGCTAGTAAACAGGGCGTCGGCTATGGCTACACCTTC,CSASKQGVGYGYTF
TRBV5-4,TRBD1,NA,TRBJ2-2,TGTGCCAGCAGCTCCGGGACAGGGGTCCAAGGGGAGCTGTTTTTT,CASSSGTGVQGELFF
TRBV18,TRBD1,once,TRBJ2-3,TGTGCCAGCTCACCAGGAGTAACAGGGGTTAGCACAGATACGCAGTATTTT,CASSPGVTGVSTDTQYF
TRBV29-1,TRBD2,NA,TRBJ2-1,TGCAGCGCAGCCGGGACTAGCGGGGATAACTACAATGAGCAGTTCTTC,CSAAGTSGDNYNEQFF
TRBV7-8,TRBD2,NA,TRBJ2-7,TGTGGGACTAGCGGGAGTTTGAGCTCCTACGAGCAGTACTTC,CGTSGSLSSYEQYF
TRBV4-1,NA,NA,TRBJ2-4,TGCGCCAGCAGCCAGTTTCCAGGGCTAGACATTCAGTACTTC,CASSQFPGLDIQYF
TRBV28,NA,NA,TRBJ2-4,TGTGCCAGCAGTTTACCAGGGGCGGGACAGAACATTCAGTACTTC,CASSLPGAGQNIQYF
TRBV5-1,NA,NA,TRBJ1-4,TGCGCCAGCAGCTTGAACCAGGGTGGTGAAAAACTGTTTTTT,CASSLNQGGEKLFF
TRBV28,TRBD2,NA,TRBJ2-1,TGTGCCAGCAGTCAGCTAGCGGCCAGCTCCTACAATGAGCAGTTCTTC,CASSQLAASSYNEQFF
TRBV9,NA,few,TRBJ2-1,TGTGCCAGCAGCGTCAGGGGAGGGCCTCTTGATGAGCAGTTCTTC,CASSVRGGPLDEQFF
TRBV7-2,TRBD1,few,TRBJ1-2,TGTGCCAGCAGCGGAACAGGACAGGTCATCGGCTACACCTTC,CASSGTGQVIGYTF
TRBV30,NA,NA,TRBJ2-7,TGTGCCTGGTCCGGGACACATGTCTCCTACGAGCAGTACTTC,CAWSGTHVSYEQYF
TRBV7-3,NA,once,TRBJ2-7,TGTGCCAGCAGCTTAACCCCGGGGAGCGTCGACGAGCAGTACTTC,CASSLTPGSVDEQYF
TRBV12-3/TRBV12-4,NA,NA,TRBJ2-2,TGTGCCAGCATCCCTAACGAGACCGGGGAGCTGTTTTTT,CASIPNETGELFF
TRBV18,TRBD1,NA,TRBJ1-1,TGTGCCAGCTCACCTAGTCAGGGGGCCGCGAACACTGAAGCTTTCTTT,CASSPSQGAANTEAFF
TRBV4-3,TRBD2,NA,TRBJ2-3,TGCGCCAGCAGCCCGGGGGGTGGGGGCACAGATACGCAGTATTTT,CASSPGGGGTDTQYF
TRBV25-1,NA,NA,TRBJ1-4,TGTGCCAGCAGTGAAGGTCGGGGGGGCGCACTTGAAAAACTGTTTTTT,CASSEGRGGALEKLFF
TRBV7-2,TRBD1,NA,TRBJ2-7,TGTGCCAGCAGCCTCGGGACAGGGGCTAACTACGAGCAGTACTTC,CASSLGTGANYEQYF
TRBV27,NA,NA,TRBJ1-5,TGTGCCAGCAGTTTATCTGGGGCGTATCAGCCCCAGCATTTT,CASSLSGAYQPQHF
TRBV9,TRBD1,NA,TRBJ1-5,TGTGCCAGCAGCGGGGGATACAGGGGCCTCAGCAATCAGCCCCAGCATTTT,CASSGGYRGLSNQPQHF
TRBV20-1,NA,NA,TRBJ2-5,TGCAGTGCTAGAGTCGGCGGGACCCAGTACTTC,CSARVGGTQYF
TRBV14,NA,NA,TRBJ2-2,TGTGCCAGCAGTCAATTAAGGGGGAGCGACACCGGGGAGCTGTTTTTT,CASSQLRGSDTGELFF